Presented here are 8 T cell receptor beta chains from one specimen sequenced in a study of CD8 T cells in Susac syndrome. Random hexamers were used to reverse transcribe an amount of roughly 0.5 to 1 ug RNA. TCRdb called the immunoSEQ multiplex PCR reads again in MiXCR, with one record for every CDR3 protein. The table includes over 130,000 distinct CDR3 sequences, around 93% detected once. Sample: CD4+ T cells from PBMCs. Every receptor here comes from a human donor with Susac syndrome.

The chain recombines TRBV11-2 with TRBJ2-2; 8 bases match TRBD1. Germline CDR1 is SGHAT and CDR2 is FQNNGV. V lost 5 bases, J lost 5 bases, and 4 bases stayed unmatched. The CDR3 has 14 amino acids. CDR3 protein: CASSTRTGTGELFF. The CDR3 DNA follows: TGTGCCAGCAGCACGCGGACAGGGACCGGGGAGCTGTTTTTT.

The DNA of the CDR3 is TGTGCCAGCAGCCCGACAGGAGCTAACTATGGCTACACCTTC. Protein sequence: CASSPTGANYGYTF. The rearrangement uses TRBV5-4 and TRBJ1-2; D possibly corresponds to TRBD1 (6 bases). Looked up from germline, CDR1 is SGHNT and CDR2 is YYREEE (reference sequence). This CDR3 region has 14 residues. V was shortened by 4 bases and J by 0 bases, with 10 bases between the two germline ends.

V gene TRBV30 combines with J gene TRBJ2-5; TRBD2 is a possible D gene (6 bases). The CDR3 spans 15 residues. Germline assignment: CDR1 GTSNPN and CDR2 SVGIG (reference sequence). V was shortened by 0 bases and J by 5 bases, with 16 bases between the two germline ends. The CDR3 DNA follows: TGTGCCTGGAGTGTTGGCTGGGGGAGGAGGGAGACCCAGTACTTC. It encodes CAWSVGWGRRETQYF.

The chain recombines TRBV19 with TRBJ2-7; TRBD2 matches 14 bases. The CDR3 consists of 16 residues. V lost 5 bases to trimming and J lost 6 bases; unmatched junction nucleotides: 9. Germline V CDR1 and CDR2: LNHDA, SQIVND (reference sequence). The CDR3 bases are TGTGCCAGTAGTCCTCGTGGGACTAGCGGGAGCGCCGAGCAGTACTTC. It specifies CASSPRGTSGSAEQYF. Full variable domain (remainder filled in from reference TRBV19 and TRBJ2-7): DGGITQSPKYLFRKEGQNVTLSCEQNLNHDAMYWYRQDPGQGLRLIYYSQIVNDFQKGDIAEGYSVSREKKESFPLTVTSAQKNPTAFYLCASSPRGTSGSAEQYFGPGTRLTVT.

The V gene is TRBV12-3 or TRBV12-4, the J gene TRBJ2-7; 7 bases map to TRBD1. V was clipped by 3 bases and J by 5 bases; unmatched bases: 7. This CDR3 is built from 14 residues. In DNA form, the CDR3 reads TGTGCCAGCAGTTTTGCAGGGGGAAGAAACGAGCAGTACTTC. Its protein is CASSFAGGRNEQYF.

The chain recombines TRBV30 with TRBJ2-1; 10 bases agree with TRBD2. The CDR3 contains 15 residues. Germline CDR1 is GTSNPN and CDR2 is SVGIG (reference sequence). Trimming took 0 bases from V and 4 from J; bases not matched to a gene: 3. The CDR3 region has the DNA TGTGCCTGGAGTGTTCGACTAGCGGGTTACAATGAGCAGTTCTTC. It encodes CAWSVRLAGYNEQFF.

The CDR3 DNA is TGTGCCAGCTCACCAGCACAGGGTGCGGCCTACGAGCAGTACTTC. As protein: CASSPAQGAAYEQYF. The chain recombines TRBV18 with TRBJ2-7; tentative D call: TRBD1 (6 bases). The V gene lost 2 bases and the J gene lost 2 bases, with 13 bases spanning the gap. This CDR3 has 15 residues. Germline V gene lookup returns CDR1 KGHSH and CDR2 LQKENI.

About this clonotype itself: One end of the junction varies from germline; a read error may be responsible. The V gene is TRBV7-2, the J gene TRBJ1-2; the D gene is possibly TRBD1 (5 bases). This CDR3 is 12 amino acids long. Germline lookup yields CDR1 SGHTA and CDR2 FQGNSA. The DNA of the CDR3 is TGTGCCAGCAGTTTAGACAGCTATGGCTACACCTTC. It yields the protein CASSLDSYGYTF. Full variable domain (rest looked up from reference TRBV7-2 and TRBJ1-2): GAGVSQSPSNKVTEKGKDVELRCDPISGHTALYWYRQSLGQGLEFLIYFQGNSAPDKSGLPSDRFSAERTGGSVSTLTIQRTQQEDSAVYLCASSLDSYGYTFGSGTRLTVV.